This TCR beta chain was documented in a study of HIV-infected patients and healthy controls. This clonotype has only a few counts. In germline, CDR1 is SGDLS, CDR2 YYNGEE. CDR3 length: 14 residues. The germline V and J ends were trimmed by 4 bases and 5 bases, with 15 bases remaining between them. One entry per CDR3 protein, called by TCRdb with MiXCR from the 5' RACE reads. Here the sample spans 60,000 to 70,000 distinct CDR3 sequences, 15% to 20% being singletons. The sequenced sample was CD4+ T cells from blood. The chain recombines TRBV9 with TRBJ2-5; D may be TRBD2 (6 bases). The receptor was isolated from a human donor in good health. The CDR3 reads CASSPRGGRETQYF. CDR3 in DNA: TGTGCCAGCAGCCCCCGCGGAGGGCGGGAGACCCAGTACTTC. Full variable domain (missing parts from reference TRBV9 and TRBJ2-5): DSGVTQTPKHLITATGQRVTLRCSPRSGDLSVYWYQQSLDQGLQFLIQYYNGEERAKGNILERFSAQQFPDLHSELNLSSLELGDSALYFCASSPRGGRETQYFGPGTRLLVL.